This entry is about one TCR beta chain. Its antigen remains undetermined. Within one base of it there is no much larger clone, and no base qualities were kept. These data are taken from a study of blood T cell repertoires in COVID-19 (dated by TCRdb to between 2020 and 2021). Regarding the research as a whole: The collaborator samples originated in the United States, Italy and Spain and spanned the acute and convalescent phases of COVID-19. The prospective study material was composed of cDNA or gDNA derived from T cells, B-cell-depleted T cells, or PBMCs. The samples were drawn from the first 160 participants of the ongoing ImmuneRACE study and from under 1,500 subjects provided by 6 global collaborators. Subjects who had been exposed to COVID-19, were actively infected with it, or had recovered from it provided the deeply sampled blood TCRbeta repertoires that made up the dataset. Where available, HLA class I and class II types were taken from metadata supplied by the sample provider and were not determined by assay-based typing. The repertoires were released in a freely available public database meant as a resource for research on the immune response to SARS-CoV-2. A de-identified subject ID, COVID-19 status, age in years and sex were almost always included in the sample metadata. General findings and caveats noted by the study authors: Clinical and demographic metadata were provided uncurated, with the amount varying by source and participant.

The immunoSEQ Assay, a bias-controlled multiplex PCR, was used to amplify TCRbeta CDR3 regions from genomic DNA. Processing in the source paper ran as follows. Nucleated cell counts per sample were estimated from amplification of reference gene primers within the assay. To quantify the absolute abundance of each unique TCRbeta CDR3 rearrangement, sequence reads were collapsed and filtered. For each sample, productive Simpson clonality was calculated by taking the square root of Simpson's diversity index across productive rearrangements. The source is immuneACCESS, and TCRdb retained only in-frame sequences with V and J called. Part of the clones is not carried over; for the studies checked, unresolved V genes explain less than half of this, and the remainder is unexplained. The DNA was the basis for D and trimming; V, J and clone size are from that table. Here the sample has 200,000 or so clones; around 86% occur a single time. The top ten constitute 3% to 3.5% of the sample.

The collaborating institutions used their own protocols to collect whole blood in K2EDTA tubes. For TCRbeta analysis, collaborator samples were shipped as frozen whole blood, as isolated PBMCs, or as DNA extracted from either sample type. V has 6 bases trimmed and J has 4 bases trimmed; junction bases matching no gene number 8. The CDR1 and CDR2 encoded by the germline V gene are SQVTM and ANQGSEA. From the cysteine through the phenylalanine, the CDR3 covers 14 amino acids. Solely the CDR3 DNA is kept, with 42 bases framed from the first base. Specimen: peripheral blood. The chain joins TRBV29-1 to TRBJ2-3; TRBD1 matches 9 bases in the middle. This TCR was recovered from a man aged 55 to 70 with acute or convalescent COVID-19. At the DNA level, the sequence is TGCAGCGTATCACAGGGGGCCGGCGCAGATACGCAGTATTTT. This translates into CSVSQGAGADTQYF.